The rows below give T cell receptor beta chains drawn from one sample of a study of blood T cell repertoires in COVID-19. Here immunoSEQ multiplex PCR was the method, and the copy in TCRdb shows in-frame clones only, minus some. The sample holds hundreds of thousands of clones, 86% seen once. Sequenced sample: PBMCs or T cells enriched from blood (not recorded which). The receptors were sampled from a man aged 40-55 years who had recovered from COVID-19. Each CDR3 is given without its conserved first and last residue. Each record gives: D gene, J gene, V gene, clone size, CDR3 protein. D genes are given only for firm matches. Only part of the rows carry a size: once, few, many, or a class if the clone is expanded.

>NA|TRBJ2-1|TRBV14|NA
ASSQGWAKQF
>NA|TRBJ1-6|TRBV4-3|NA
ASSQIPGGNSPLH
>TRBD2|TRBJ2-5|TRBV5-8|NA
ASSLGTSGSQETQY
>TRBD2|TRBJ2-2|TRBV5-1|NA
ASSLGLAEGGELF
>TRBD2|TRBJ2-1|TRBV28|once
ASSPYSRASGSWRQGEQF
>NA|TRBJ2-6|TRBV3-1/TRBV3-2|NA
ASSSNRAYSGANVLT
>NA|TRBJ2-1|TRBV3-1/TRBV3-2|once
ASSQRVGSDNEQF
>NA|TRBJ2-7|TRBV5-4|many
ASSLPQGLSYEQY
>NA|TRBJ1-2|TRBV4-1|NA
ASSQVLGGLSYGYT
>NA|TRBJ2-1|TRBV7-6|NA
ASSQGAINEQF
>TRBD2|TRBJ2-2|TRBV5-4|NA
ASSAGGGAGELF
>NA|TRBJ1-2|TRBV19|many
ASSIRRSYGYT
>TRBD1|TRBJ2-5|TRBV11-2|NA
ASSLGGTAQETQY
>NA|TRBJ2-3|TRBV3-1/TRBV3-2|NA
ASSQDLDFPTDTQY
>NA|TRBJ1-3|TRBV28|NA
ASSSPTGVGNTIY
>TRBD1|TRBJ1-5|TRBV6-5|NA
ASSYSTGAHQPQH
>NA|TRBJ2-7|TRBV27|NA
ASSLRSTGYEQY
>NA|TRBJ2-7|TRBV29-1|NA
SVEPAAGGQY
>NA|TRBJ1-4|TRBV6-5|NA
ASSYRQGAAKLF
>NA|TRBJ1-1|TRBV29-1|NA
SVKEPSDSEAF
>TRBD2|TRBJ2-7|TRBV27|NA
ASSGLGGARYEQY
>NA|TRBJ1-2|TRBV2|few
ASSRWQGGGYT
>NA|TRBJ2-7|TRBV5-1|NA
ASSEEVEQY
>NA|TRBJ2-7|TRBV28|NA
ASSLSREQY
>NA|TRBJ2-1|TRBV27|once
ASSLMASSYEQF
>NA|TRBJ1-1|TRBV7-8|NA
ASSLGHSNTEAF
>NA|TRBJ1-1|TRBV5-1|NA
ASSLLSGSNTEAF
>TRBD1|TRBJ1-1|TRBV12-5|once
ASGLTGANANTEAF
>TRBD2|TRBJ2-3|TRBV4-1|NA
ASSQLPGIAGEKDTQY
>NA|TRBJ1-6|TRBV7-2|many
ASSPFFDNSPLH
>NA|TRBJ2-5|TRBV3-1/TRBV3-2|NA
ASSQDPRLVKNRGETQY
>NA|TRBJ1-1|TRBV5-1|NA
ASSLGENTEAF
>NA|TRBJ2-7|TRBV4-3|NA
ASSQGWQRGSYEQY
>NA|TRBJ2-2|TRBV6-5|NA
ATEYQGYTGELF
>NA|TRBJ1-1|TRBV9|NA
ASSVEWSNTEAF
>NA|TRBJ2-7|TRBV6-6|NA
ASSYEAHSYEQY
>NA|TRBJ2-1|TRBV19|NA
ASSIGIGRASYNEQF
>NA|TRBJ1-6|TRBV5-4|NA
ASSWGLRDNSPLH
>TRBD1|TRBJ2-6|TRBV19|NA
ASSPGQGNSGANVLT
>NA|TRBJ1-3|TRBV2|NA
ASTWFQGDTIY
>NA|TRBJ1-4|TRBV14|NA
ASSYRWEDGKLF
>NA|TRBJ1-2|TRBV28|NA
ASSLADRIYGYT
>NA|TRBJ1-2|TRBV12-3/TRBV12-4|few
ASSPDISGYT
>TRBD1|TRBJ1-6|TRBV27|NA
ASSRDRVNSPLH
>NA|TRBJ2-1|TRBV7-2|NA
ASSLQGGNEQF
>NA|TRBJ1-2|TRBV6-5|NA
ASSQRDNRYGYT
>NA|TRBJ1-4|TRBV5-1|NA
ASSITGAINEKLF
>TRBD1|TRBJ2-7|TRBV19|NA
ASSKGQGEGEQY
>NA|TRBJ1-4|TRBV19|NA
ASSSPGENEKLF
>NA|TRBJ2-2|TRBV9|NA
ASSGNPGGTGELF
>NA|TRBJ1-4|TRBV5-1|NA
ASSLEAAGYEKLF
>NA|TRBJ2-5|TRBV10-2|NA
ASSSTSTEQETQY
>NA|TRBJ1-4|TRBV7-6|NA
ASSLAGQGSNEKLF
>TRBD2|TRBJ2-1|TRBV7-9|NA
ASSLPPRLAGGYNEQF